These 8 T cell receptor beta chains share one sample of origin, sequenced in a study of T cell repertoires in cytomegalovirus infection. Their antigens remain unidentified. Via MiXCR, TCRdb re-called the reads, giving one row per CDR3 protein. Of 450,000 to 600,000 distinct CDR3 sequences in the sample, roughly 34% were seen once. Sequenced material: cultured PBMCs, taken from culture after CMV antigen stimulation. The receptors were gathered from a human donor in good health (CMV status not recorded). Some clones in this sample may be carry-over from other donors' samples.

The genes are TRBV7-3 and TRBJ2-7; 13 bases match TRBD2. Trimming took 5 bases from V and 2 from J; bases not matched to a gene: 6. The V gene's germline CDR1 is SGHTA and CDR2 FQGTGA. This CDR3 region has 16 residues. This CDR3 is CASSPLLAGGPYEQYF. In DNA form, the CDR3 reads TGTGCCAGCAGCCCCCTACTAGCGGGAGGGCCCTACGAGCAGTACTTC. Together with reference TRBV7-3 and TRBJ2-7, the CDR3 gives the full variable domain: GAGVSQTPSNKVTEKGKYVELRCDPISGHTALYWYRQSLGQGPEFLIYFQGTGAADDSGLPNDRFFAVRPEGSVSTLKIQRTERGDSAVYLCASSPLLAGGPYEQYFGPGTRLTVT.

This chain joins TRBV7-9 and TRBJ1-4, with D hard to call. This CDR3 is 15 amino acids long. The V gene lost 6 bases and the J gene lost 0 bases, with 11 bases spanning the gap. The V gene's germline CDR1 is SEHNR and CDR2 FQNEAQ (reference sequence). The CDR3 DNA sequence: TGTGCCAGCAGGCCGGATACTGCAACTAATGAAAAACTGTTTTTT. This sequence encodes CASRPDTATNEKLFF.

There are many counts of this clonotype. The chain carries TRBV7-2 and TRBJ2-5, with TRBD1 matching 8 bases. The V gene's germline CDR1 is SGHTA and CDR2 FQGNSA. CDR3 length: 14 amino acids. V gave up 4 bases and J gave up 6 bases; unmatched junction bases: 7. The CDR3, as DNA: TGTGCCAGCAGCTCTAGGACAGGGCGGCAGACCCAGTACTTC. It specifies CASSSRTGRQTQYF.

The chain couples TRBV23-1 to TRBJ2-7; D may correspond to TRBD1 or TRBD2 (6 bases each). TRBV23-1 is treated as an ORF (open reading frame) with a function not yet certain. The length of the CDR3 is 16 residues. Between the trimmed V and J ends, which lost 8 bases and 5 bases, there was a span of 25 bases. For the CDR3, the DNA is TGCGCCAGCGCGGGGAGACTGCAGGGGTTGAAAAACGAGCAGTACGTC. Protein sequence: CASAGRLQGLKNEQYV.

The chain couples TRBV4-3 to TRBJ1-5; perhaps TRBD1 as D (5 bases). The CDR3 runs to 16 residues. V lost 0 bases and J 3 bases, leaving 12 bases between the germline ends. Germline-derived CDR1 and CDR2 are LGHNA and YSLEER. The CDR3 loop reads CASSQDLAGSNQPQHF. As DNA, the CDR3 is TGCGCCAGCAGCCAAGATCTGGCAGGGTCCAATCAGCCCCAGCATTTT.

This clonotype was seen ten or more times. This sequence joins TRBV7-2 and TRBJ2-6; D is uncertain. Trimming took off 3 bases at V and 1 base at J, with 7 bases between the two ends. CDR3 length: 15 residues. Germline V gives CDR1 SGHTA, CDR2 FQGNSA. CDR3 coding DNA: TGTGCCAGCAGCTTTTTTTTGTCTGGGGCCAACGTCCTGACTTTC. Encoded protein: CASSFFLSGANVLTF. Full variable domain (missing parts from reference TRBV7-2 and TRBJ2-6): GAGVSQSPSNKVTEKGKDVELRCDPISGHTALYWYRQSLGQGLEFLIYFQGNSAPDKSGLPSDRFSAERTGGSVSTLTIQRTQQEDSAVYLCASSFFLSGANVLTFGAGSRLTVL.

The genes are TRBV29-1 and TRBJ2-4; TRBD1 matches at 8 bases. The germline gives CDR1 SQVTM, CDR2 ANQGSEA. This CDR3 region has 14 residues. Unmatched junction bases numbered 11, after V lost 5 bases and J lost 8 bases. The CDR3, as DNA: TGCAGCGTTACAGGGGGTTCGTGGCTGGACATTCAGTACTTC. This encodes CSVTGGSWLDIQYF. Looking up the rest from reference TRBV29-1 and TRBJ2-4 gives the full variable domain: SAVISQKPSRDICQRGTSLTIQCQVDSQVTMMFWYRQQPGQSLTLIATANQGSEATYESGFVIDKFPISRPNLTFSTLTVSNMSPEDSSIYLCSVTGGSWLDIQYFGAGTRLSVL.

This clonotype was counted a few times. V is TRBV7-2 and J is TRBJ1-5; perhaps TRBD1 as D (5 bases). This CDR3 comprises 16 residues. Trimming took off 5 bases at V and 1 base at J, with 15 bases between the two ends. The germline V gene encodes CDR1 SGHTA and CDR2 FQGNSA. CDR3 residues: CASSPYQGRSNQPQHF. The DNA for the CDR3 is TGTGCCAGCAGCCCATACCAGGGACGGAGCAATCAGCCCCAGCATTTT.